This record looks at one T cell receptor beta chain sequence and its context. One junction end does not reproduce the germline sequence, and a read error may be involved. The same CDR3 is also encoded by other DNA sequences in this sample. This specimen belongs to a study of shared clonotypes between healthy human individuals. Per the authors' pipeline: Junction-only sequences without quality scores came from ImmunoSEQ, so filtering differed. Assay: immunoSEQ multiplex PCR; the TCRdb copy retains only in-frame clones and omits some. The D gene and trimming were derived from the DNA, and the V and J assignments and clone size from that table. The repertoire consists of about 490,000 clones, with about 84% occurring once and the leading ten covering approximately 12%. This TCR came from a middle-aged woman in good health. Some clones in this sample may be carry-over from other donors' samples. The material sequenced was PBMCs.

As DNA, the CDR3 is TGCGCCAGCAGCTTAGAGGGCTTCCAAAGCAATGAACAGTTCTTC. This gives the protein CASSLEGFQSNEQFF. The rearrangement links TRBV5-1 to TRBJ2-1; possible D gene TRBD2, 5 bases. The CDR3 has 15 amino acids. Germline assignment: CDR1 SGHRS and CDR2 YFSETQ.